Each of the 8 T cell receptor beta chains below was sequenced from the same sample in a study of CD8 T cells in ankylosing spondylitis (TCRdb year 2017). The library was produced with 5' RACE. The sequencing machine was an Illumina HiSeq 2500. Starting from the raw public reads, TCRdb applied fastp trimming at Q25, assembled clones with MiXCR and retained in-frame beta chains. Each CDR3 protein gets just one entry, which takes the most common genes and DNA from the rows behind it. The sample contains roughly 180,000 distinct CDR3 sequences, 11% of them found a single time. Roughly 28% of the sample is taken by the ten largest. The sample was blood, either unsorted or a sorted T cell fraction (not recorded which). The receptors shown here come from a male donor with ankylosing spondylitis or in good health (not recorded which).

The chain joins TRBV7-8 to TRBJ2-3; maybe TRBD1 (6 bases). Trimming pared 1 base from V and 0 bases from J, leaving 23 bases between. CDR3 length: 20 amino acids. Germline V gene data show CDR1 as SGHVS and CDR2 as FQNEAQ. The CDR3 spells CASSLGPLRGMPPSTDTQYF. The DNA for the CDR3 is TGTGCCAGCAGCTTAGGTCCCCTTAGGGGGATGCCCCCCAGCACAGATACGCAGTATTTT.

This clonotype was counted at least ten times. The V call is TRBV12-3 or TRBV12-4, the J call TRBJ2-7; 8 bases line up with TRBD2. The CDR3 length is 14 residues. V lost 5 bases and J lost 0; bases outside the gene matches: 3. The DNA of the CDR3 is TGTGCCAGCAGTCCAAGCGGGAGCTCCTACGAGCAGTACTTC. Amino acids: CASSPSGSSYEQYF.

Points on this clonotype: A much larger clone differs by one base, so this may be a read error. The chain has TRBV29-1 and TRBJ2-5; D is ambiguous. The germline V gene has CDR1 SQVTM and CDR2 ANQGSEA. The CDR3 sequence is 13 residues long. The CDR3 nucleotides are TGCAGCGTTGGGACGGTCCTCCAAGAGACCCTGTACTTC. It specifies CSVGTVLQETLYF. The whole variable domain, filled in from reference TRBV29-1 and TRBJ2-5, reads SAVISQKPSRDICQRGTSLTIQCQVDSQVTMMFWYRQQPGQSLTLIATANQGSEATYESGFVIDKFPISRPNLTFSTLTVSNMSPEDSSIYLCSVGTVLQETLYFGPGTRLLVL.

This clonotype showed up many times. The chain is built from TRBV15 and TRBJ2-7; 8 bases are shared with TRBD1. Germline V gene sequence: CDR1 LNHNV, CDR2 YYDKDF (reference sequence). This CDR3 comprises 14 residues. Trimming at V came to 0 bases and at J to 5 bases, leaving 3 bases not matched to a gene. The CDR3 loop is CATSRDRQGHEQYF. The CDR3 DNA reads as TGTGCCACCAGCAGAGATAGACAGGGGCACGAGCAGTACTTC.

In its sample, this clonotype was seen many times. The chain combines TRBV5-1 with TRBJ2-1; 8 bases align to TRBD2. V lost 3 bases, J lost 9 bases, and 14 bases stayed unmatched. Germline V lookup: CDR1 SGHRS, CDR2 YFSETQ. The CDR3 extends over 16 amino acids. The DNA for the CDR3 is TGCGCCAGCAGCTGGGGCGGGGGGCTCCTTAACGGTGAGCAGTTCTTC. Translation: CASSWGGGLLNGEQFF.

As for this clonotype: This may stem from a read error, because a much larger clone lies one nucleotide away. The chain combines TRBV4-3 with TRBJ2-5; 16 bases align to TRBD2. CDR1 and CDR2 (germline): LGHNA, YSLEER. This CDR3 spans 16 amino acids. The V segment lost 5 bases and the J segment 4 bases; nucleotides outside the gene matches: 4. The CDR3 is CASSSGLAGGSETQYF. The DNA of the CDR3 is TGCGCCAGCAGCTCGGGACTAGCGGGGGGGTCAGAGACCCAGTACTTC.

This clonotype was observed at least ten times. The CDR3 sequence is CASSSENQPQHF. In nucleotides, the CDR3 is TGTGCCAGCAGCTCTGAGAATCAGCCCCAGCATTTT. The chain is built from TRBV28 and TRBJ1-5; D is uncertain. Trimming took off 6 bases at V and 4 bases at J, with 7 bases between the two ends. The CDR3 has 12 residues. Germline CDR1 reads MDHEN; CDR2 reads SYDVKM.

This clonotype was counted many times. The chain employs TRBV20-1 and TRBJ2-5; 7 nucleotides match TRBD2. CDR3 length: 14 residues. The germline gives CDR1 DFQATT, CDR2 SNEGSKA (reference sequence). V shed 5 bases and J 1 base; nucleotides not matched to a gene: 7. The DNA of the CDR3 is TGCAGTGCTCTACTAGCGTTAGGCCAAGAGACCCAGTACTTC. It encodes CSALLALGQETQYF.